Listed below are T cell receptor beta chains from one sample, sequenced in a study of blood T cells in healthy people across ages. TCRdb reprocessed the 5' RACE reads with MiXCR, giving one entry per CDR3 protein. The sample yields 800,000 to 950,000 distinct CDR3 sequences, approximately 35% seen once. Material for sequencing was blood. The receptors originated from a man aged 18 to 29 in good health. The CDR3 runs from the conserved cysteine through the conserved F or W. D genes are given only for firm matches. Clone size is given for some rows only: seen once, a few or many times, or a class if the clone is expanded.

TRBJ2-1 | TRBV29-1 | . | TRBD1 | CSAKPGQGYYNEQFF | TGCAGCGCAAAACCGGGACAGGGCTATTACAATGAGCAGTTCTTC
TRBJ1-6 | TRBV7-2 | . | . | CASSLGVTARSPLHF | TGTGCCAGCAGCTTAGGGGTCACCGCCCGATCACCCCTCCACTTT
TRBJ1-1 | TRBV25-1 | once | . | CASSESRGGLRNTEAFF | TGTGCCAGCAGTGAGTCGCGGGGGGGCTTAAGGAACACTGAAGCTTTCTTT
TRBJ2-6 | TRBV4-3 | . | . | CASSQGTSGANILTF | TGCGCCAGCAGCCAAGGGACATCTGGGGCCAACATCCTGACTTTC
TRBJ1-5 | TRBV28 | few | TRBD1 | CASSTGTGVNQPQHF | TGTGCCAGCAGTACCGGGACAGGGGTGAATCAGCCCCAGCATTTT
TRBJ1-4 | TRBV4-3 | . | . | CASSQVGREKLFF | TGCGCCAGCAGCCAAGTCGGACGGGAAAAACTGTTTTTT
TRBJ2-7 | TRBV19 | . | TRBD2 | CASKERGHYNEQYF | TGTGCCAGTAAGGAGCGGGGGCACTACAATGAGCAGTACTTC
TRBJ1-5 | TRBV5-1 | few | . | CASRMTTAGNQPQHF | TGCGCCAGCAGAATGACGACGGCAGGGAATCAGCCCCAGCATTTT
TRBJ2-5 | TRBV12-3/TRBV12-4 | . | . | CASSSIQREQYF | TGTGCCAGCAGTTCCATACAGAGGGAGCAGTACTTC
TRBJ2-5 | TRBV13 | few | . | CASSFWEYQETQYF | TGTGCCAGCAGCTTTTGGGAGTACCAAGAGACCCAGTACTTC